This T cell receptor beta chain emerged from a study of monozygotic twins with inflammatory bowel disease. In regard to this clonotype: Its matching antigen is unknown.

Germline V lookup: CDR1 MNHNS, CDR2 SASEGT. This CDR3 has 17 residues. Findings and limits, study-wide: Diversity of TCRbeta measured by inverse Simpson was lower in IBD patients than in healthy co-twins.

One entry per CDR3 protein, without DNA, is what TCRdb gives after re-calling the 5' RACE reads. Listed are approximately 330,000 distinct CDR3 sequences; 2% falls within the top ten. The source of this sequence is a human donor with ulcerative colitis or Crohn's disease, or a healthy co-twin of an affected twin (not recorded which). The sample comprised blood. V and J are TRBV6-1 and TRBJ2-3; no DNA is available, so the TRBD1 call from TCRdb remains unchecked. The CDR3 loop is CASSLSPLAGGTDTQYF.